One sample yielded the 30 T cell receptor beta chains listed below, sequenced in a study of T cell changes during pregnancy in multiple sclerosis. This table comes from immunoSEQ multiplex PCR, and its TCRdb copy is limited to in-frame clones, with some not included. The table lists almost 35,000 clones, under 95% of them singletons. The sequencing used peripheral blood, collected in the second trimester of pregnancy. Receptor source: a female donor in good health, enrolled as a control in a pregnancy study.

CDR3 amino acids: CATSRDTGSNEQFF. CDR3 DNA: TGTGCCACCAGCAGAGATACCGGGTCCAATGAGCAGTTCTTC. The rearrangement uses TRBV15 and TRBJ2-1; D uncertain. The CDR3 consists of 14 residues. Germline-derived CDR1 and CDR2 are LNHNV and YYDKDF (reference sequence). The V end lost 0 bases, the J end lost 6 bases, and 9 bases lay between the germline ends.

The V gene is TRBV29-1, the J gene TRBJ1-1, with D perhaps matching TRBD1 (5 bases). Trimming pared 4 bases from V and 5 bases from J, leaving 14 bases between. Per germline, CDR1 SQVTM and CDR2 ANQGSEA. This CDR3 region has 13 residues. The CDR3 reads CSVVRQGGTEAFF. Here the CDR3 DNA reads TGCAGCGTTGTTCGGCAGGGTGGTACTGAAGCTTTCTTT.

This chain links TRBV6-1 with TRBJ2-2; TRBD2 matches 14 bases. The germline gives CDR1 MNHNS, CDR2 SASEGT. The J segment lost 7 bases and the V segment lost 6 bases, leaving 4 bases of the junction unmatched. This CDR3 is built from 15 residues. In nucleotides, the CDR3 is TGTGCCAGCAGCGGGACTAGCGGGAGCAGCGGGGAGCTGTTTTTT. This gives the protein CASSGTSGSSGELFF.

J is TRBJ2-7 and V is TRBV9, with D tentatively TRBD1 (6 bases). Trimming shortened V by 0 bases and J by 2 bases, and 9 bases separated the two germline ends. This CDR3 comprises 14 residues. Per germline, CDR1 SGDLS and CDR2 YYNGEE. The CDR3 DNA sequence: TGTGCCAGCAGCGTAGGGACAGATACCTACGAGCAGTACTTC. Protein sequence: CASSVGTDTYEQYF. Full variable domain (rest looked up from reference TRBV9 and TRBJ2-7): DSGVTQTPKHLITATGQRVTLRCSPRSGDLSVYWYQQSLDQGLQFLIQYYNGEERAKGNILERFSAQQFPDLHSELNLSSLELGDSALYFCASSVGTDTYEQYFGPGTRLTVT.

The chain is built from TRBV6-6 and TRBJ2-1; 8 nucleotides match TRBD2. The CDR3 loop spans 16 amino acids. Trimming cost V 2 bases and J 1 base; bases outside gene matches: 4. Germline V gives CDR1 MNHNY, CDR2 SVGAGI (reference sequence). In DNA, the CDR3 is TGTGCCAGCAGTTACGATCCGGGGGGGTCCTACAATGAGCAGTTCTTC. This translates into CASSYDPGGSYNEQFF.

The chain is built from TRBV18 and TRBJ2-3; TRBD1 is a possible D gene (5 bases). The V and J ends lost 3 bases and 1 base respectively, with 5 bases between them. This CDR3 is 13 amino acids long. Germline-derived CDR1 and CDR2 are KGHSH and LQKENI. The DNA for the CDR3 is TGTGCCAGCTCACCGACAGGCACAGATACGCAGTATTTT. This translates into CASSPTGTDTQYF.

The chain is built from TRBV9 and TRBJ1-2; 11 bases agree with TRBD1. The CDR3 loop spans 14 amino acids. Germline V CDR1 and CDR2: SGDLS, YYNGEE. J was trimmed by 7 bases and V by 0 bases; bases with no gene match: 2. Here the CDR3 reads CASSVEGTGGGYTF. CDR3 nucleotide sequence: TGTGCCAGCAGCGTAGAGGGGACAGGGGGTGGCTACACCTTC.

The chain couples TRBV2 to TRBJ1-6; D possibly corresponds to TRBD1 (6 bases). This CDR3 has 14 residues. The germline V gene has CDR1 SNHLY and CDR2 FYNNEI. Trimming removed 4 bases from V and 4 bases from J, with 8 bases in between. CDR3 nucleotide sequence: TGTGCCAGCAGTGTGGGGGCGTATAATTCACCCCTCCACTTT. Its protein is CASSVGAYNSPLHF.

The CDR3 DNA follows: TGTGCCAGCAGCGAAGGGGCAGGGGGCCCCTACGAGCAGTACTTC. It specifies CASSEGAGGPYEQYF. This sequence joins TRBV7-3 and TRBJ2-7; 8 bases are a match to TRBD1. The CDR3 runs to 15 residues. V gave up 5 bases and J gave up 2 bases; unmatched junction bases: 8. Per the germline V gene, CDR1 is SGHTA and CDR2 is FQGTGA.

V is TRBV6-4 and J is TRBJ2-2, with 9 positions matching TRBD2. V trimming: 5 bases; J trimming: 5 bases; junction bases outside the gene matches: 6. This CDR3 region has 15 residues. Germline CDR1 and CDR2: MRHNA and SNTAGT. The DNA for the CDR3 is TGTGCCAGCAGTCAACTAGCGGGTTTTACCGGGGAGCTGTTTTTT. As protein: CASSQLAGFTGELFF.

The rearrangement links TRBV29-1 to TRBJ1-2, with a possible D match to TRBD1 (6 bases). The V and J ends lost 5 bases and 8 bases respectively, with 21 bases between them. Per the germline V gene, CDR1 is SQVTM and CDR2 is ANQGSEA. This CDR3 region has 14 residues. The CDR3 nucleotides read TGCAGCGTTTGGGGGCAGGAGAAAAGGAAAGGCTACACCTTC. This encodes CSVWGQEKRKGYTF.

The chain carries TRBV19 and TRBJ1-1; 8 bases align to TRBD1. The CDR3 totals 17 residues. V shed 5 bases, J shed 1 base, and the junction held 12 bases outside the gene matches. Germline V gene data show CDR1 as LNHDA and CDR2 as SQIVND (reference sequence). This CDR3 reads CASSPPFLDRANTEAFF. The CDR3 region has the DNA TGTGCCAGTAGTCCCCCGTTCTTGGACAGGGCGAACACTGAAGCTTTCTTT.

The chain has TRBV27 and TRBJ1-2; D uncertain. The germline gives CDR1 MNHEY, CDR2 SMNVEV (reference sequence). The CDR3 covers 12 residues. V lost 10 bases and J lost 1, with 10 bases in between. The CDR3 here is CATLLLNYGYTF. DNA of the CDR3: TGTGCCACCCTACTTCTTAACTATGGCTACACCTTC.

The chain carries TRBV6-1 and TRBJ1-6, with D maybe TRBD1 (6 bases). The germline V and J ends were trimmed by 1 base and 9 bases, with 13 bases remaining between them. The germline CDR1 and CDR2 sequences are MNHNS and SASEGT. CDR3 length equals 15 residues. The DNA of the CDR3 is TGTGCCAGCAGTGAAGGTGGGCAGGGGAGTTCACCCCTCCACTTT. This encodes CASSEGGQGSSPLHF.

CDR3 loop: CASSGIPGVEQYF. The DNA of the CDR3 is TGTGCCAGCAGCGGGATCCCAGGGGTCGAGCAGTACTTC. The chain carries TRBV6-5 and TRBJ2-7; D is possibly TRBD1 (6 bases). This CDR3 comprises 13 residues. V was clipped by 6 bases and J by 6 bases, with 15 bases between them. Germline V CDR1 and CDR2: MNHEY, SVGAGI.

V and J are TRBV19 and TRBJ2-1; 10 bases fit TRBD2. V lost 4 bases, J lost 0 bases, and 0 bases stayed unmatched. There are 15 residues in the CDR3. Germline V gene data show CDR1 as LNHDA and CDR2 as SQIVND (reference sequence). CDR3 sequence: CASSTSGSSYNEQFF. CDR3 in DNA: TGTGCCAGTAGTACTAGCGGGAGCTCCTACAATGAGCAGTTCTTC. Full variable domain (rest looked up from reference TRBV19 and TRBJ2-1): DGGITQSPKYLFRKEGQNVTLSCEQNLNHDAMYWYRQDPGQGLRLIYYSQIVNDFQKGDIAEGYSVSREKKESFPLTVTSAQKNPTAFYLCASSTSGSSYNEQFFGPGTRLTVL.

The rearrangement joins TRBV19 to TRBJ1-5; D may be TRBD1 (6 bases). CDR3 size: 16 residues. With 3 bases removed from V and 6 bases from J, the gap between germline ends came to 18 bases. Per the germline V gene, CDR1 is LNHDA and CDR2 is SQIVND (reference sequence). CDR3 loop: CASSIHPRGGGQPQHF. The DNA for the CDR3 is TGTGCCAGTAGTATTCATCCCAGGGGAGGGGGTCAGCCCCAGCATTTT.

The V call is TRBV28, the J call TRBJ2-3; 7 bases match TRBD1. Germline trimming cut 6 bases from V and 0 bases from J; bases unmatched to any gene: 6. There are 15 residues in the CDR3. The V gene's germline CDR1 is MDHEN and CDR2 SYDVKM. CDR3 coding DNA: TGTGCCAGCAGAACAGGGGCCTCTAGCACAGATACGCAGTATTTT. Amino acids: CASRTGASSTDTQYF. Based on the CDR3 plus reference TRBV28 and TRBJ2-3, the full variable domain is DVKVTQSSRYLVKRTGEKVFLECVQDMDHENMFWYRQDPGLGLRLIYFSYDVKMKEKGDIPEGYSVSREKKERFSLILESASTNQTSMYLCASRTGASSTDTQYFGPGTRLTVL.

V gene TRBV5-1 combines with J gene TRBJ2-5; 14 bases line up with TRBD2. Germline trimming cut 4 bases from V and 5 bases from J; bases unmatched to any gene: 7. CDR3 size: 16 residues. Per germline, CDR1 SGHRS and CDR2 YFSETQ. DNA of the CDR3: TGCGCCAGCAGCGCCGGACTAGCGGGGGGTATGGAGACCCAGTACTTC. Its translation: CASSAGLAGGMETQYF.

In DNA, the CDR3 is TGTGCCAGCAGCCCTCGACAGGGGTCTTATGGCTACACCTTC. This translates into CASSPRQGSYGYTF. J is TRBJ1-2 and V is TRBV9; 8 bases line up with TRBD1. The CDR3 contains 14 residues. The V gene's germline CDR1 is SGDLS and CDR2 YYNGEE. Trimming at V came to 4 bases and at J to 5 bases, leaving 7 bases not matched to a gene.

This clone has just one count. This sequence joins TRBV15 and TRBJ1-5; maybe TRBD1 (5 bases). The length of the CDR3 is 13 residues. Germline CDR1 reads LNHNV; CDR2 reads YYDKDF (reference sequence). The V end lost 0 bases, the J end lost 8 bases, and 8 bases lay between the germline ends. CDR3 amino acids: CATSRDRGEPQHF. DNA for the CDR3: TGTGCCACCAGCAGAGATCGGGGGGAGCCCCAGCATTTT.

The V gene is TRBV27, the J gene TRBJ1-6; TRBD1 aligns across 7 bases. The CDR3 consists of 19 residues. V shed 3 bases, J shed 0 bases, and the junction held 11 bases outside the gene matches. Germline lookup yields CDR1 MNHEY and CDR2 SMNVEV (reference sequence). The CDR3 loop is CASSFDMRGQSSYNSPLHF. CDR3 coding DNA: TGTGCCAGCAGTTTTGACATGAGGGGGCAAAGCTCCTATAATTCACCCCTCCACTTT.

This clone appeared a single time. The V gene is TRBV27, the J gene TRBJ1-5; the match to TRBD1 covers 7 bases. Germline CDR1 MNHEY, CDR2 SMNVEV (reference sequence). J lost 0 bases, V lost 6 bases, and 8 bases had no gene match. The CDR3 length is 16 residues. The CDR3 nucleotides read TGTGCCAGCAGATTCACAGGGGATAATAGCAATCAGCCCCAGCATTTT. It is translated as CASRFTGDNSNQPQHF.

The chain combines TRBV19 with TRBJ1-5, with TRBD1 as a possible D gene (5 bases). Per germline, CDR1 LNHDA and CDR2 SQIVND (reference sequence). V was trimmed by 4 bases and J by 0 bases, leaving 13 bases between them. There are 16 residues in the CDR3. For the CDR3, the DNA is TGTGCCAGTAGTACTAACAGGTTCAATAGCAATCAGCCCCAGCATTTT. Translated: CASSTNRFNSNQPQHF.

This clone appeared a few times. The chain couples TRBV2 to TRBJ2-7; D uncertain. The CDR3 runs to 14 residues. Germline CDR1 reads SNHLY; CDR2 reads FYNNEI. The V end was cut by 3 bases, the J end by 0 bases, with 9 bases between. CDR3 residues: CASSERLLSYEQYF. The CDR3 coding sequence is TGTGCCAGCAGTGAGAGGCTTCTCTCCTACGAGCAGTACTTC.

Only one count was recorded for this clone. J is TRBJ2-2 and V is TRBV11-1, with 7 bases that match TRBD1. The CDR3 runs 15 residues. Trimming cost V 7 bases and J 4 bases; bases outside gene matches: 9. Germline V CDR1 and CDR2: SGHAT, FQDESV (reference sequence). This CDR3 reads CASNPTGTATGELFF. The CDR3 DNA reads TGTGCCAGCAACCCAACCGGGACAGCCACCGGGGAGCTGTTTTTT. Full variable domain (outside the CDR3, taken from reference TRBV11-1 and TRBJ2-2): EAEVAQSPRYKITEKSQAVAFWCDPISGHATLYWYRQILGQGPELLVQFQDESVVDDSQLPKDRFSAERLKGVDSTLKIQPAELGDSAMYLCASNPTGTATGELFFGEGSRLTVL.

This chain uses TRBV5-1 with TRBJ1-4; D may be TRBD1 (5 bases). Germline V gene sequence: CDR1 SGHRS, CDR2 YFSETQ. Trimming cost V 0 bases and J 5 bases, with 11 bases left between them. The CDR3 totals 15 residues. In nucleotides, the CDR3 is TGCGCCAGCAGCTTGGTCCAGGGCACAAATGAAAAACTGTTTTTT. It codes for CASSLVQGTNEKLFF. Full variable domain (rest looked up from reference TRBV5-1 and TRBJ1-4): KAGVTQTPRYLIKTRGQQVTLSCSPISGHRSVSWYQQTPGQGLQFLFEYFSETQRNKGNFPGRFSGRQFSNSRSEMNVSTLELGDSALYLCASSLVQGTNEKLFFGSGTQLSVL.

As DNA, the CDR3 is TGTGCCGGTGGGACAGACCCTTCAGATACGCAGTATTTT. Amino acid sequence: CAGGTDPSDTQYF. The gene calls are TRBV7-9 and TRBJ2-3; 7 bases map to TRBD1. V dropped 11 bases and J dropped 4; count of bases not matched to a gene: 9. This CDR3 is 13 amino acids long. Germline V CDR1 and CDR2: SEHNR, FQNEAQ (reference sequence).

V is TRBV7-3 and J is TRBJ2-1; maybe TRBD1 (7 bases). The CDR3 runs 14 residues. Per the germline V gene, CDR1 is SGHTA and CDR2 is FQGTGA. Trimming removed 5 bases at V and 8 bases at J, with 16 bases between. For the CDR3, the DNA is TGTGCCAGCAGCCGGCAGGGGGGCGGAGATGAGCAGTTCTTC. It yields the protein CASSRQGGGDEQFF.

The rearrangement links TRBV13 to TRBJ2-5; 7 positions match TRBD2. Looked up from germline, CDR1 is PRHDT and CDR2 is FYEKMQ (reference sequence). The CDR3 covers 15 residues. With V trimmed by 5 bases and J by 5 bases, 11 bases remained unmatched. The CDR3 sequence is CASSSQGGRGETQYF. CDR3 bases: TGTGCCAGCAGCAGTCAAGGCGGGAGAGGGGAGACCCAGTACTTC.